These 3 T cell receptor beta chains were sequenced from one sample in a study of Ad26.COV2.S vaccination and SARS-CoV-2 variants. Assay used: immunoSEQ multiplex PCR; TCRdb lists only in-frame clones, some missing. The sample yields under 550,000 clones, around 90% seen once. Treatment defined: about 20 received Ad26.COV2.S at low or high dose, single or two shots; several received placebo; per-sample allocation not given. Repertoires come from day 63 after the first vaccine or placebo injection. Sequenced here: peripheral blood, sampled in a trial of Ad26.COV2.S vaccine versus placebo. The origin of the receptors is a person between 18 and 60 years old who received the Ad26.COV2.S COVID-19 vaccine or a placebo.

The rearrangement uses TRBV4-2 and TRBJ1-5, with D maybe TRBD1 (6 bases). Germline-derived CDR1 and CDR2 are LGHNA and YNFKEQ. This CDR3 contains 15 residues. Trimming removed 3 bases at V and 6 bases at J, with 15 bases between. The CDR3: CASSHYTGPVQPQHF. CDR3 DNA sequence: TGTGCCAGCAGCCATTATACAGGGCCGGTTCAGCCCCAGCATTTT.

The chain uses TRBV6-5 and TRBJ2-3, with 7 bases that match TRBD2. The length of the CDR3 is 13 residues. V lost 1 base, J lost 5 bases, and 0 bases stayed unmatched. In germline, CDR1 is MNHEY, CDR2 SVGAGI. This chain's CDR3 is CASSYWEGDTQYF. The CDR3 region has the DNA TGTGCCAGCAGTTACTGGGAGGGAGATACGCAGTATTTT.

CDR3 nucleotide sequence: TGTGCCAGCAGTGAGGGGAGACACAGGGCCCCGCAACCCCGATCGTCTTTTTTT. Amino acid sequence: CASSEGRHRAPQPRSSFF. The rearrangement links TRBV6-1 to TRBJ1-4, with D perhaps TRBD1 (6 bases). The germline V and J ends were trimmed by 3 bases and 17 bases, with 34 bases remaining between them. The CDR3 is 18 residues long. Germline CDR1 reads MNHNS; CDR2 reads SASEGT.